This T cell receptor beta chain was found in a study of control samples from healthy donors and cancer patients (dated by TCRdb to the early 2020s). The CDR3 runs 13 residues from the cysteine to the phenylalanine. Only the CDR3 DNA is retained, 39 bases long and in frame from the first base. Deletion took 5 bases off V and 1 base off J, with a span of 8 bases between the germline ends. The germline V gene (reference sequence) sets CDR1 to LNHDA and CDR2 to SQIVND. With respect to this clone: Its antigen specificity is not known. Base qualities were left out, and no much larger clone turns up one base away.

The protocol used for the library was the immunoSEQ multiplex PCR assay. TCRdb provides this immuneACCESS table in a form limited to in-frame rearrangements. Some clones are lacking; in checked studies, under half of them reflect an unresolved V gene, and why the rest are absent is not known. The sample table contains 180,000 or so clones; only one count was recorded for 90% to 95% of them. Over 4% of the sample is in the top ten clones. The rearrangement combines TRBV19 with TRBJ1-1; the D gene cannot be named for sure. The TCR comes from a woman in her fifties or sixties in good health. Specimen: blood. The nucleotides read TGTGCCAGTAGTCAGGAGGGGAACACTGAAGCTTTCTTT. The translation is CASSQEGNTEAFF.